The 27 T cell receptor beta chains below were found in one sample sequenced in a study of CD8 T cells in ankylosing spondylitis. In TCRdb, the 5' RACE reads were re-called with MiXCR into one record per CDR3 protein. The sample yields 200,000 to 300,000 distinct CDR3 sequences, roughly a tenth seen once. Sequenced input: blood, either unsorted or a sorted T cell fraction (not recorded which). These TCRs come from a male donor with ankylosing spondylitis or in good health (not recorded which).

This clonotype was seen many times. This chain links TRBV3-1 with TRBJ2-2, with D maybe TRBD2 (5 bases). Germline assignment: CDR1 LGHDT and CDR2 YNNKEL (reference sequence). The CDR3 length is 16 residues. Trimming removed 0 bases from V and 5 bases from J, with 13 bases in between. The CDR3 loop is CASSQEPGRGTGELFF. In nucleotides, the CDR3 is TGTGCCAGCAGCCAAGAACCGGGGAGAGGGACCGGGGAGCTGTTTTTT.

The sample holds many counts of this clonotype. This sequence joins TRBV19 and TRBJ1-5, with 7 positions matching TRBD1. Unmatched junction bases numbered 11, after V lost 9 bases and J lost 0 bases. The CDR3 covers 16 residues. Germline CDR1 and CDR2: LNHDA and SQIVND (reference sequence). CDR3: CASTGQRGISNQPQHF. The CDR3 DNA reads TGTGCCAGCACGGGACAGCGGGGGATTAGCAATCAGCCCCAGCATTTT. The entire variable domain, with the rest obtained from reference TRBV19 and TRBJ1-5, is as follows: DGGITQSPKYLFRKEGQNVTLSCEQNLNHDAMYWYRQDPGQGLRLIYYSQIVNDFQKGDIAEGYSVSREKKESFPLTVTSAQKNPTAFYLCASTGQRGISNQPQHFGDGTRLSIL.

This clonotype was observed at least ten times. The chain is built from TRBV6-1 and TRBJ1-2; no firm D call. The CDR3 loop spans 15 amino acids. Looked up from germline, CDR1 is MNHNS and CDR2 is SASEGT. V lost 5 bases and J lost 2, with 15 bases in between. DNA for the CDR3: TGTGCCAGCAGTCCCGGGGTGGCCCAAAACTATGGCTACACCTTC. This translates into CASSPGVAQNYGYTF.

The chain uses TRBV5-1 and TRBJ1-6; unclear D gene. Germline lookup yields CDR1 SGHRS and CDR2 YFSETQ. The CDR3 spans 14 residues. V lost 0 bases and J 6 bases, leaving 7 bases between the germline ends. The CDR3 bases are TGCGCCAGCAGCTTGGAGACAAGTAATTCACCCCTCCACTTT. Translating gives CASSLETSNSPLHF.

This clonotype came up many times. The DNA of the CDR3 is TGTGCCAGCCCTCCCAGGCCGAAAAGGAATGAGCAGTTCTTC. The encoded protein is CASPPRPKRNEQFF. The chain employs TRBV6-1 and TRBJ2-1, with D uncertain. The V end lost 8 bases, the J end lost 7 bases, and 18 bases lay between the germline ends. The CDR3 is 14 residues long. Germline CDR1 reads MNHNS; CDR2 reads SASEGT.

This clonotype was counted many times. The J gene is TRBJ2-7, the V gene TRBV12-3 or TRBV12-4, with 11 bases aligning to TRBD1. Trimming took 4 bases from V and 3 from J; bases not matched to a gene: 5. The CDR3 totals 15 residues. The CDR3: CASSYSGTGGYEQYF. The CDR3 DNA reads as TGTGCCAGCAGTTACTCAGGGACAGGGGGCTACGAGCAGTACTTC.

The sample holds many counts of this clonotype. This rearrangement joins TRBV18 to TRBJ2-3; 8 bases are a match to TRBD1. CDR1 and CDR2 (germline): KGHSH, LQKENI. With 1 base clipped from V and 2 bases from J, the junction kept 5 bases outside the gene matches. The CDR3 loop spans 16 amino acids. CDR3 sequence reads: CASSPLRQGNTDTQYF. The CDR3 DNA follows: TGTGCCAGCTCACCACTGAGACAGGGGAACACAGATACGCAGTATTTT.

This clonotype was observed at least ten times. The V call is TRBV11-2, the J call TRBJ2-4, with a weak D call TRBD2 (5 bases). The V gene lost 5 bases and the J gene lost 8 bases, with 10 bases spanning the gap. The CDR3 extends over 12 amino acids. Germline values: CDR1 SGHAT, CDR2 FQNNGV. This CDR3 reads CASSPSGYIQYF. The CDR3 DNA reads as TGTGCCAGCAGCCCCTCGGGGTACATTCAGTACTTC.

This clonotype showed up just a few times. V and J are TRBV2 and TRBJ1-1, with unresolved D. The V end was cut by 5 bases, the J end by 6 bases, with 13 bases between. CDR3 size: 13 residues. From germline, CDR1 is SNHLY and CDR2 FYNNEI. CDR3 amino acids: CASSSWSSAEAFF. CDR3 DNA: TGTGCCAGCAGTAGTTGGTCGAGCGCTGAAGCTTTCTTT.

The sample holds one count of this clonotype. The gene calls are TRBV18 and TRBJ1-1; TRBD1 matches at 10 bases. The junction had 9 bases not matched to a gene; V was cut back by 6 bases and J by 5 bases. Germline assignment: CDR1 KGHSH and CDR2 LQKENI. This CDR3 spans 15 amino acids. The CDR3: CASSRDRGKWTEAFF. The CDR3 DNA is TGTGCCAGCTCTAGGGACAGGGGAAAATGGACTGAAGCTTTCTTT.

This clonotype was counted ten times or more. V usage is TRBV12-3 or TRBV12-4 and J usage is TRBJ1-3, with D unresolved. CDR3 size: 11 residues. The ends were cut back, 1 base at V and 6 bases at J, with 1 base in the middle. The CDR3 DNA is TGTGCCAGCAGTTTAGAAAACACCATATATTTT. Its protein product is CASSLENTIYF.

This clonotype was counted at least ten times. DNA for the CDR3: TGCGCCAGCAGCTTGGAGCCAGCGGGGGGGTATACGCAGTATTTT. This translates into CASSLEPAGGYTQYF. The gene calls are TRBV5-1 and TRBJ2-3; 10 positions agree with TRBD2. V was pared by 0 bases and J by 7 bases, with 5 bases of the junction left unmatched. Germline V lookup: CDR1 SGHRS, CDR2 YFSETQ. The CDR3 length is 15 residues.

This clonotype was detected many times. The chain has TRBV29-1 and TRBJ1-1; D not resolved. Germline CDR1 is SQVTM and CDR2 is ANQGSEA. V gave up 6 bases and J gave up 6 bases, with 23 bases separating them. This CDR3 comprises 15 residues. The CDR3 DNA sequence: TGCAGCGTCCCCCGAGGCGGAAGCATTGACGCTGAAGCTTTCTTT. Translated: CSVPRGGSIDAEAFF.

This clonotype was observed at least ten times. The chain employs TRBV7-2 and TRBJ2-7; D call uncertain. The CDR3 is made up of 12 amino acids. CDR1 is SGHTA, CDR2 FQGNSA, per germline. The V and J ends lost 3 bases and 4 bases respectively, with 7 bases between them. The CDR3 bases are TGTGCCAGCAGCTTTTCTCCTTACGAGCAGTACTTC. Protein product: CASSFSPYEQYF.

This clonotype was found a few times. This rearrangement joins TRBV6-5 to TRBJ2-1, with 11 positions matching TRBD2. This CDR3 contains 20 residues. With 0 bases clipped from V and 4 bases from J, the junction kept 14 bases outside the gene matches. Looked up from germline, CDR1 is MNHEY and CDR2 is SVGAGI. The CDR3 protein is CASSYSPSGRKPGRYNEQFF. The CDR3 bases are TGTGCCAGCAGTTACTCACCTAGCGGGAGGAAACCGGGTAGATACAATGAGCAGTTCTTC.

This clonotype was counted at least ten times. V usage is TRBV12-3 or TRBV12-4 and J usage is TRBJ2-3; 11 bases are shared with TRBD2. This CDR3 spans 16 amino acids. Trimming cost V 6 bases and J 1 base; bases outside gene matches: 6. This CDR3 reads CASSAASGGRTDTQYF. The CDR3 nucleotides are TGTGCCAGCAGCGCCGCTAGCGGGGGGCGCACAGATACGCAGTATTTT.

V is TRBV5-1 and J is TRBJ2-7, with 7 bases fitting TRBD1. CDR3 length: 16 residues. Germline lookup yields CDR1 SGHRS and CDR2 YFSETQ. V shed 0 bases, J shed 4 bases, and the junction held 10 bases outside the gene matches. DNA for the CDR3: TGCGCCAGCAGCTTGGCCGCCGGACAGGCCAGTTACGAGCAGTACTTC. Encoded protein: CASSLAAGQASYEQYF.

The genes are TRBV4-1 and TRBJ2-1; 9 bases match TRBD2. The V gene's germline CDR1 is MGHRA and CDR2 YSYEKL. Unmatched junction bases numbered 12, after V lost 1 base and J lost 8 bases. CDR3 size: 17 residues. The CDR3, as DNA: TGCGCCAGCAGCCAAGGGCGGGAGGGCCTCTTAATCCATGAGCAGTTCTTC. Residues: CASSQGREGLLIHEQFF.

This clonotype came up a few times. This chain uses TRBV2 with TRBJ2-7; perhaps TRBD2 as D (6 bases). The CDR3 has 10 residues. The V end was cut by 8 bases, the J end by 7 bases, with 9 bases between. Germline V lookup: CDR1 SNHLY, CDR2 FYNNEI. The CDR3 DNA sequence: TGTGCCAGCCGGGCGGGGGAGCAGTACTTC. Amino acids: CASRAGEQYF.

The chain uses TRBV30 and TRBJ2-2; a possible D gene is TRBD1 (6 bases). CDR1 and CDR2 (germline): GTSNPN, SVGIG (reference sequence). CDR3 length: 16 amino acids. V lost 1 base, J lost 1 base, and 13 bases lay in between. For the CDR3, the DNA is TGTGCCTGGAGTGCCGCAGGCAGGGGGAACACCGGGGAGCTGTTTTTT. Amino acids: CAWSAAGRGNTGELFF.

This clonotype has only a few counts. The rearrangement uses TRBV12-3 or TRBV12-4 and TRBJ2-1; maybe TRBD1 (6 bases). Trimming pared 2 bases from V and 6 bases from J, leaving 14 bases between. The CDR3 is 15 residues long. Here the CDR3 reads CASSLMGRGVNEQFF. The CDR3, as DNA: TGTGCCAGCAGTTTAATGGGCAGGGGCGTCAATGAGCAGTTCTTC.

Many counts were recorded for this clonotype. Here the CDR3 reads CASSPRDRVYEQYF. Written as DNA, the CDR3 is TGTGCCAGCTCACCCCGGGACAGGGTGTACGAGCAGTACTTC. J is TRBJ2-7 and V is TRBV18; 9 positions agree with TRBD1. The germline CDR1 and CDR2 sequences are KGHSH and LQKENI. The V and J ends lost 3 bases and 4 bases, in that order; junction bases with no gene match: 4. The CDR3 consists of 14 residues. Together with reference TRBV18 and TRBJ2-7, the CDR3 gives the full variable domain: NAGVMQNPRHLVRRRGQEARLRCSPMKGHSHVYWYRQLPEEGLKFMVYLQKENIIDESGMPKERFSAEFPKEGPSILRIQQVVRGDSAAYFCASSPRDRVYEQYFGPGTRLTVT.

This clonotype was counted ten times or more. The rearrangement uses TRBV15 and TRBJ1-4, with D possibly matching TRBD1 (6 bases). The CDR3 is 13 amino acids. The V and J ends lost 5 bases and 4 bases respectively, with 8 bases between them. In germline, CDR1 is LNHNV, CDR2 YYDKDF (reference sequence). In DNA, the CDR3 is TGTGCCACCAGCCGCAGGGGTAATGAAAAACTGTTTTTT. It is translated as CATSRRGNEKLFF.

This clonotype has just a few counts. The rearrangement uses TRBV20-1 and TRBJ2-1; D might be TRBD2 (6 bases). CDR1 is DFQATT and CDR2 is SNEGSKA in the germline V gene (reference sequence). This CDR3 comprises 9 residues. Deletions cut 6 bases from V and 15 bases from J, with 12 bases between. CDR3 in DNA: TGCAGTGCCCTTCCGGGAGCGTTCTTC. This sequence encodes CSALPGAFF.

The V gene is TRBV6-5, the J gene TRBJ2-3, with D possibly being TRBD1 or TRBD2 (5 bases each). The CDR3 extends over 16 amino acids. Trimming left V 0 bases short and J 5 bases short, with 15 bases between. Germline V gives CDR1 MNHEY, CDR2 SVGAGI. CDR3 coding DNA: TGTGCCAGCAGTTACTCCTCTCAGGGACCCAGAGATACGCAGTATTTT. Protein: CASSYSSQGPRDTQYF.

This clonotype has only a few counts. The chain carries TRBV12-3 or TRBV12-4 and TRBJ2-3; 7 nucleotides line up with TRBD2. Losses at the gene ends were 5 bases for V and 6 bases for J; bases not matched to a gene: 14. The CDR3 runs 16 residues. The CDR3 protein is CASSIGKRGQRDTQYF. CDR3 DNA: TGTGCCAGCAGTATCGGAAAGCGGGGCCAGCGGGATACGCAGTATTTT.

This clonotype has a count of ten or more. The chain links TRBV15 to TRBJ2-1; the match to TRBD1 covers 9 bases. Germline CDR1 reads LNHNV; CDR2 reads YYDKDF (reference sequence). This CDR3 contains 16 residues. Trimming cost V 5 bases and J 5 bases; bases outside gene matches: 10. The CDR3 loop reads CATSSLGGQGNNEQFF. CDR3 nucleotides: TGTGCCACCAGCTCCTTAGGGGGACAGGGAAACAATGAGCAGTTCTTC.